Following are 4 T cell receptor beta chains from one sample sequenced in a study of metastatic and nonmetastatic thyroid tumors. TCRdb called clones again from the PCR reads with MiXCR. Of 43,000 or so clones in the sample, about 4% are singletons; the top ten hold 8.5% to 10%. Thyroid surgery took place with no prior treatment in any patient. The sample taken for sequencing was blood. These receptors came from a female donor with papillary thyroid cancer or a benign thyroid nodule (not recorded which). Some clones in this sample may be carry-over from other donors' samples.

The chain employs TRBV6-1 and TRBJ1-2; D unclear. This CDR3 spans 14 amino acids. V lost 7 bases to trimming and J lost 4 bases, with 16 bases between them. Per the germline V gene, CDR1 is MNHNS and CDR2 is SASEGT. For the CDR3, the DNA is TGTGCCAGCACCAACGGTGGCCCAAGCTATGGCTACACCTTC. This codes for CASTNGGPSYGYTF.

The chain joins TRBV20-1 to TRBJ2-3, with 9 bases identical to TRBD2. The length of the CDR3 is 17 residues. The V gene's germline CDR1 is DFQATT and CDR2 SNEGSKA (reference sequence). The ends lost 1 base at V and 0 bases at J; junction bases unmatched: 8. CDR3 protein: CSARAGTSRTSTDTQYF. In DNA form, the CDR3 reads TGCAGTGCTAGAGCCGGGACTAGCAGAACTAGCACAGATACGCAGTATTTT.

This clone appeared many times. The J gene is TRBJ2-7, the V gene TRBV6-1; no clear D. Per germline, CDR1 MNHNS and CDR2 SASEGT. Trimming removed 6 bases at V and 5 bases at J, with 23 bases between. The CDR3 spans 16 residues. CDR3 region: CASSLRGQVAVHEQYF. Written as DNA, the CDR3 is TGTGCCAGCAGCCTCCGTGGGCAGGTTGCAGTGCACGAGCAGTACTTC.

Note on this clone: Lacking the conserved final phenylalanine or tryptophan, this CDR3 likely reflects a read error. The sample contains more than one DNA sequence encoding this CDR3. The rearrangement links TRBV20-1 to TRBJ2-3; D remains unclear. The V and J ends lost 3 bases and 2 bases respectively, with 6 bases between them. The CDR3 contains 12 residues. CDR1 is DFQATT, CDR2 SNEGSKA, per germline (reference sequence). The CDR3 sequence is CSASVATDTQYS. CDR3 nucleotide sequence: TGCAGTGCTAGTGTAGCCACAGATACGCAGTATTCT.